There are a few counts of the clone carrying this TCR beta chain. Germline V gene data show CDR1 as SGHRS and CDR2 as YFSETQ. V was shortened by 0 bases and J by 4 bases, with 8 bases between the two germline ends. This CDR3 is 14 amino acids long. This sample is part of a study of T-cell reconstitution after alpha-beta-depleted transplantation in children. Unique molecular identifiers were used in preparing the TCRbeta library. TCRdb passed the PCR reads through MiXCR, listing each CDR3 protein once. Among some 290,000 distinct CDR3 sequences listed, about 10% were seen once. The source of this sequence is a human donor who donated a stem cell graft to a child with SCID. The chain couples TRBV5-1 to TRBJ2-1; D unclear. Sequencing was performed on PBMCs from the stem cell graft donor, taken from the stem cell graft. The CDR3 region has the DNA TGCGCCAGCAGCTTGGCCGTGCAATACAATGAGCAGTTCTTC. Translation: CASSLAVQYNEQFF.